The 10 T cell receptor beta chains below come from one sample, sequenced in a study of T-cell reconstitution after alpha-beta-depleted transplantation in children. The authors prepared the TCRbeta library with unique molecular identifiers. TCRdb re-called the PCR reads with MiXCR, one entry per CDR3 protein. Of hundreds of thousands of distinct CDR3 sequences in the sample, under 12% are singletons; the top ten hold 4%. Specimen: PBMCs from the stem cell graft donor, collected from the stem cell graft. The receptors stem from a human donor who donated a stem cell graft to a child with acute myeloid leukemia.

The chain uses TRBV20-1 and TRBJ2-7; D assignment may be TRBD1 or TRBD2 (5 bases each). The germline CDR1 and CDR2 sequences are DFQATT and SNEGSKA (reference sequence). This CDR3 spans 11 amino acids. V was clipped by 5 bases and J by 6 bases, with 11 bases between them. The CDR3 nucleotides are TGCAGTGCTCCCCTTGGGGGCGAGCAGTACTTC. This gives the protein CSAPLGGEQYF.

This clonotype has a handful of counts. The CDR3 here is CASSLALGGVRTGELFF. CDR3 sequence (DNA): TGTGCCAGCAGTTTAGCGCTTGGGGGAGTTCGGACCGGGGAGCTGTTTTTT. The rearrangement uses TRBV12-3 or TRBV12-4 and TRBJ2-2; the D gene could be TRBD1 or TRBD2 (5 bases each). Trimming removed 0 bases at V and 5 bases at J, with 16 bases between. The CDR3 totals 17 residues.

This clonotype was counted at least ten times. The rearrangement joins TRBV6-5 to TRBJ2-3; 7 bases are a match to TRBD2. Germline-derived CDR1 and CDR2 are MNHEY and SVGAGI. Unmatched junction bases numbered 4, after V lost 0 bases and J lost 1 base. This CDR3 has 16 amino acids. CDR3 region: CASSYSTAGGTDTQYF. CDR3 nucleotide sequence: TGTGCCAGCAGTTACTCTACGGCGGGGGGCACAGATACGCAGTATTTT.

The chain links TRBV6-1 to TRBJ1-3; tentatively, D is TRBD1 (6 bases). The CDR3 is made up of 15 amino acids. With 6 bases removed from V and 0 bases from J, the gap between germline ends came to 12 bases. The germline gives CDR1 MNHNS, CDR2 SASEGT. Written as DNA, the CDR3 is TGTGCCAGCAGGGTGGACAGCCTCTCTGGAAACACCATATATTTT. Translating it yields CASRVDSLSGNTIYF.

The table lists this clonotype with many counts. The V gene is TRBV5-1, the J gene TRBJ2-1; no clear D gene. V lost 4 bases and J lost 0, with 17 bases in between. Germline CDR1 reads SGHRS; CDR2 reads YFSETQ. The CDR3 is 17 residues long. The CDR3 nucleotides read TGCGCCAGCAGCCCCTTAAGTCGGCTGAGCTCCTACAATGAGCAGTTCTTC. Protein product: CASSPLSRLSSYNEQFF.

This clonotype was detected ten times or more. The chain combines TRBV7-2 with TRBJ1-2, with D possibly matching TRBD1 (5 bases). The CDR3 has 16 amino acids. Germline CDR1 reads SGHTA; CDR2 reads FQGNSA. The V gene lost 3 bases and the J gene lost 8 bases, with 22 bases spanning the gap. The CDR3 sequence: CASSLGRQQGEEGYTF. The DNA of the CDR3 is TGTGCCAGCAGCTTGGGGAGACAGCAGGGAGAAGAGGGCTACACCTTC. Combining the CDR3 with reference TRBV7-2 and TRBJ1-2 gives the whole variable domain GAGVSQSPSNKVTEKGKDVELRCDPISGHTALYWYRQSLGQGLEFLIYFQGNSAPDKSGLPSDRFSAERTGGSVSTLTIQRTQQEDSAVYLCASSLGRQQGEEGYTFGSGTRLTVV.

The chain carries TRBV7-6 and TRBJ2-3, with TRBD2 identical over 7 bases. The trim removed 3 bases at V and 0 bases at J, leaving 6 bases unmatched. This CDR3 has 16 amino acids. The germline V gene has CDR1 SGHVS and CDR2 FNYEAQ. The CDR3 DNA sequence: TGTGCCAGCAGCTTTCTAACTAGCGCAAGCACAGATACGCAGTATTTT. The encoded protein is CASSFLTSASTDTQYF.

Many counts were recorded for this clonotype. The chain has TRBV29-1 and TRBJ2-7; 8 bases match TRBD1. Germline V gene data show CDR1 as SQVTM and CDR2 as ANQGSEA. V lost 2 bases and J lost 0; bases outside the gene matches: 3. This CDR3 has 14 amino acids. The CDR3 region is CSVERTGLSYEQYF. The CDR3 DNA follows: TGCAGCGTTGAAAGGACAGGGCTCTCCTACGAGCAGTACTTC.

The CDR3 sequence: CSAMGDYNSPLHF. Written as DNA, the CDR3 is TGCAGTGCTATGGGAGACTATAATTCACCCCTCCACTTT. This chain uses TRBV20-1 with TRBJ1-6; D call uncertain. The CDR3 contains 13 residues. The germline V and J ends were trimmed by 4 bases and 3 bases, with 7 bases remaining between them. Germline assignment: CDR1 DFQATT and CDR2 SNEGSKA (reference sequence).

This clonotype was detected ten times or more. The rearrangement uses TRBV28 and TRBJ2-7; TRBD1 might be the D (6 bases). V lost 3 bases and J 11 bases, leaving 11 bases between the germline ends. Germline V gene sequence: CDR1 MDHEN, CDR2 SYDVKM. CDR3 length: 11 residues. The CDR3 DNA sequence: TGTGCCAGCAGTTTCCAGGACAGTGAGTACTTC. Translating it yields CASSFQDSEYF.